The sequence of this T cell receptor (beta chain) was determined in a study of blood T cell repertoires in COVID-19. Background on the study: Acute-phase and convalescent COVID-19 samples originated in the United States, Italy and Spain. T cells, B-cell-depleted T cells, or PBMCs supplied cDNA or gDNA.

The germline gives CDR1 SGHRS, CDR2 YFSETQ. V dropped 2 bases and J dropped 2 bases, with 12 bases sitting between them. The CDR3 runs 15 residues. How the authors handled the data: Amplification of reference gene primers provided the estimated nucleated cell counts. Assay used: immunoSEQ multiplex PCR; TCRdb lists only in-frame clones, some missing. V and J calls and clone size are those listed in that table; D and trimming were worked out from the DNA. The data show 210,000 or so clones, 85% seen once. Patients from Seattle were sampled longitudinally, starting during active infection. The sequence was collected from a man between 50 and 59 years old with COVID-19, enrolled during active disease. The chain combines TRBV5-1 with TRBJ2-3; maybe TRBD2 (6 bases). The sequencing sample was made of peripheral blood. Here the CDR3 reads CASSFSGGYTDTQYF. The DNA for the CDR3 is TGCGCCAGCAGCTTCTCCGGGGGTTACACAGATACGCAGTATTTT.